This T cell receptor (beta chain) comes out of a study of blood T cell repertoires in COVID-19. The overall study: Acute-phase and convalescent COVID-19 samples originated in the United States, Italy and Spain.

Data came from immunoSEQ multiplex PCR; TCRdb stores just in-frame clones and leaves some out. This sample has roughly 20,000 clones, with roughly 89% found just once. The sequence derives from an elderly woman with active COVID-19. The source material was peripheral blood.

CDR3 loop: CASSPDGPGELFF. The CDR3 DNA sequence: TGCGCCAGCAGCCCGGATGGGCCCGGGGAGCTGTTTTTT. The chain combines TRBV5-1 with TRBJ2-2; no clear D. V was clipped by 4 bases and J by 6 bases, with 10 bases between them. The CDR3 spans 13 residues. Germline assignment: CDR1 SGHRS and CDR2 YFSETQ.